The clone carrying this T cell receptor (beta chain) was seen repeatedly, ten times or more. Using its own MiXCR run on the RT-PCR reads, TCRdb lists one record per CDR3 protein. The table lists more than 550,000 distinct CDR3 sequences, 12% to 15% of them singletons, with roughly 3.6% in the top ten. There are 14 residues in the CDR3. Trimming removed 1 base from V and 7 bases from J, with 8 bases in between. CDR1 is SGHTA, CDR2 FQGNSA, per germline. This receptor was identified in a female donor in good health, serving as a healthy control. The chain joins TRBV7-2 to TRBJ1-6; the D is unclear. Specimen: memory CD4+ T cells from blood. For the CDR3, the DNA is TGTGCCAGCAGCTTAGGGTTTGGGAATTCACCCCTCCACTTT. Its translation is CASSLGFGNSPLHF.